The clone carrying this TCR beta chain occurred many times. Amplification of TCR beta CDR3 regions was performed using RNA transcripts as template. A first-round RT-PCR of the TCR CDR3 used the HTBI primer set. MiXCR, applied by TCRdb to the multiplex PCR reads, yields one record per CDR3 protein. The sample includes 370,000 or so distinct CDR3 sequences, approximately 15% of them seen just once. The CDR3 contains 13 residues. Trimming cost V 4 bases and J 4 bases; bases outside gene matches: 5. Per germline, CDR1 SGHRS and CDR2 YFSETQ. This entry belongs to a study of T cells in Graves' hyperthyroidism and ophthalmopathy.

The source of this sequence is a woman aged 18-30 years with Graves' hyperthyroidism that later progressed to Graves' ophthalmopathy. The rearrangement joins TRBV5-1 to TRBJ2-7, with TRBD1 matching over 7 bases. Sequenced input: blood. CDR3: CASSPATGYEQYF. Written as DNA, the CDR3 is TGCGCCAGCAGCCCGGCGACAGGGTACGAGCAGTACTTC.